One sample yielded the 17 T cell receptor beta chains listed below, sequenced in a study of technical replicates of blood from a handful of donors. TCRdb's copy holds only in-frame clones and misses some; the assay was immunoSEQ multiplex PCR. The sample holds some 13,000 clones, around 93% seen once. Material for sequencing was PBMCs. The receptors were sampled from a human donor in good health.

The V gene is TRBV5-1, the J gene TRBJ2-7; D is unclear. This CDR3 has 14 amino acids. Trimming cost V 5 bases and J 4 bases, with 16 bases left between them. Germline CDR1 and CDR2: SGHRS and YFSETQ. The CDR3 loop reads CASRPGGSQYEQYF. CDR3 sequence (DNA): TGCGCCAGCAGGCCTGGCGGCAGTCAGTACGAGCAGTACTTC.

V is TRBV9 and J is TRBJ1-2; possible D gene TRBD1, 6 bases. V lost 4 bases, J lost 1 base, and 11 bases lay in between. Germline V gives CDR1 SGDLS, CDR2 YYNGEE. The CDR3 runs to 14 residues. The CDR3: CASSNDRFNYGYTF. The CDR3 DNA is TGTGCCAGCAGCAACGACAGGTTTAACTATGGCTACACCTTC. The full variable domain, in which reference TRBV9 and TRBJ1-2 provide the parts outside the CDR3, is DSGVTQTPKHLITATGQRVTLRCSPRSGDLSVYWYQQSLDQGLQFLIQYYNGEERAKGNILERFSAQQFPDLHSELNLSSLELGDSALYFCASSNDRFNYGYTFGSGTRLTVV.

The J gene is TRBJ2-1, the V gene TRBV6-6, with TRBD2 matching 8 bases. With 6 bases clipped from V and 0 bases from J, the junction kept 4 bases outside the gene matches. From germline, CDR1 is MNHNY and CDR2 SVGAGI (reference sequence). This CDR3 spans 15 amino acids. The chain's CDR3 is CASSQSGSSYNEQFF. The CDR3 region has the DNA TGTGCCAGCAGCCAAAGCGGGAGCTCCTACAATGAGCAGTTCTTC.

The chain uses TRBV6-4 and TRBJ1-2, with 8 nucleotides matching TRBD1. Germline V gene sequence: CDR1 MRHNA, CDR2 SNTAGT. The CDR3 spans 11 residues. With V trimmed by 9 bases and J by 8 bases, 5 bases remained unmatched. DNA of the CDR3: TGTGCCAGGCTGAGGGACAGGGGCTACACCTTC. Translation: CARLRDRGYTF.

This sequence joins TRBV7-9 and TRBJ2-7; 14 bases align to TRBD2. V gave up 7 bases and J gave up 4 bases; unmatched junction bases: 18. The CDR3 runs 19 residues. CDR1 and CDR2 (germline): SEHNR, FQNEAQ (reference sequence). The CDR3 coding sequence is TGTGCCAGCATCCCTCCTCGGCGGGGACTAGCGGGAGAAGAATACGAGCAGTACTTC. Translated: CASIPPRRGLAGEEYEQYF.

The chain employs TRBV27 and TRBJ2-7; 7 bases fit TRBD1. Germline CDR1 and CDR2: MNHEY and SMNVEV (reference sequence). V dropped 2 bases and J dropped 1; count of bases not matched to a gene: 5. The CDR3 runs 15 residues. The CDR3 reads CASSLRGPGSYEQYF. Written as DNA, the CDR3 is TGTGCCAGCAGTTTAAGGGGGCCCGGATCCTACGAGCAGTACTTC.

The chain carries TRBV6-1 and TRBJ2-1, with 9 bases that match TRBD2. Germline-derived CDR1 and CDR2 are MNHNS and SASEGT. The V and J ends lost 2 bases and 5 bases, in that order; junction bases with no gene match: 4. The CDR3 contains 15 residues. Here the CDR3 DNA reads TGTGCCAGCAGTGAAACCGCTAGCGGGAACAATGAGCAGTTCTTC. This encodes CASSETASGNNEQFF.

V is TRBV18 and J is TRBJ1-2; D gene uncertain. The CDR3 sequence is 14 residues long. In germline, CDR1 is KGHSH, CDR2 LQKENI. With 6 bases removed from V and 2 bases from J, the gap between germline ends came to 13 bases. CDR3 region: CASSPLPRNYGYTF. In DNA, the CDR3 is TGTGCCAGCTCTCCCCTTCCGAGGAACTATGGCTACACCTTC.

The chain is built from TRBV18 and TRBJ1-5, with D tentatively TRBD1 (6 bases). The CDR3 length is 16 residues. CDR1 and CDR2 (germline): KGHSH, LQKENI. V shed 2 bases and J shed 1 base, with 12 bases lying between them. CDR3 amino acids: CASSPSGQVSNQPQHF. In DNA, the CDR3 is TGTGCCAGCTCACCATCGGGACAAGTAAGCAATCAGCCCCAGCATTTT.

The rearrangement uses TRBV27 and TRBJ2-7; 10 positions agree with TRBD1. J lost 6 bases, V lost 3 bases, and 5 bases had no gene match. Germline-derived CDR1 and CDR2 are MNHEY and SMNVEV (reference sequence). There are 14 residues in the CDR3. The CDR3 coding sequence is TGTGCCAGCAGTTTGGGACAGGGGTTGCGCGAGCAGTACTTC. Encoded protein: CASSLGQGLREQYF.

The chain joins TRBV2 to TRBJ2-3, with 10 positions matching TRBD2. V gave up 7 bases and J gave up 8 bases; unmatched junction bases: 9. CDR3 length: 14 residues. CDR1 and CDR2 from the germline V gene are SNHLY and FYNNEI. The CDR3 loop is CASTPSGRGGTQYF. The CDR3 DNA sequence: TGTGCCAGCACCCCTAGCGGGAGAGGAGGTACGCAGTATTTT.

The V gene is TRBV28, the J gene TRBJ2-2; D remains unclear. Per the germline V gene, CDR1 is MDHEN and CDR2 is SYDVKM. The V gene lost 2 bases and the J gene lost 1 base, with 8 bases spanning the gap. This CDR3 is 15 amino acids long. CDR3 DNA: TGTGCCAGCAGTTTAGCCCCACTGAACACCGGGGAGCTGTTTTTT. It translates to CASSLAPLNTGELFF.

This chain uses TRBV27 with TRBJ1-1; D is ambiguous. V was shortened by 0 bases and J by 0 bases, with 5 bases between the two germline ends. The CDR3 loop spans 14 amino acids. Germline loops: CDR1 MNHEY, CDR2 SMNVEV (reference sequence). For the CDR3, the DNA is TGTGCCAGCAGTTTATCGCGATTGAACACTGAAGCTTTCTTT. It yields the protein CASSLSRLNTEAFF.

The genes are TRBV18 and TRBJ1-1; D ambiguous. The V gene's germline CDR1 is KGHSH and CDR2 LQKENI. This CDR3 has 17 amino acids. V lost 4 bases, J lost 0 bases, and 18 bases lay in between. The CDR3 reads CASSLNTHRGMNTEAFF. CDR3 sequence (DNA): TGTGCCAGCTCACTCAACACCCACCGCGGGATGAACACTGAAGCTTTCTTT.

The rearrangement uses TRBV6-5 and TRBJ2-3; D may be TRBD2 (5 bases). The CDR3 is made up of 15 amino acids. Per germline, CDR1 MNHEY and CDR2 SVGAGI. V lost 7 bases and J lost 4, with 18 bases in between. In nucleotides, the CDR3 is TGTGCCAGCACCGAGTACGGGAATCTGGCAGATACGCAGTATTTT. This sequence encodes CASTEYGNLADTQYF.

The rearrangement joins TRBV29-1 to TRBJ1-1, with D hard to call. V lost 7 bases and J 5 bases, leaving 11 bases between the germline ends. Germline-derived CDR1 and CDR2 are SQVTM and ANQGSEA. This CDR3 is built from 11 residues. The CDR3 nucleotides are TGCAGCGGCATTAGAGGGACTGAAGCTTTCTTT. It codes for CSGIRGTEAFF.

The V gene is TRBV27, the J gene TRBJ2-7; D is uncertain. The V gene lost 0 bases and the J gene lost 1 base, with 7 bases spanning the gap. Germline V gives CDR1 MNHEY, CDR2 SMNVEV (reference sequence). This CDR3 has 14 residues. The CDR3 DNA follows: TGTGCCAGCAGTTTATCTCTAGTGTCCTACGAGCAGTACTTC. This sequence encodes CASSLSLVSYEQYF.